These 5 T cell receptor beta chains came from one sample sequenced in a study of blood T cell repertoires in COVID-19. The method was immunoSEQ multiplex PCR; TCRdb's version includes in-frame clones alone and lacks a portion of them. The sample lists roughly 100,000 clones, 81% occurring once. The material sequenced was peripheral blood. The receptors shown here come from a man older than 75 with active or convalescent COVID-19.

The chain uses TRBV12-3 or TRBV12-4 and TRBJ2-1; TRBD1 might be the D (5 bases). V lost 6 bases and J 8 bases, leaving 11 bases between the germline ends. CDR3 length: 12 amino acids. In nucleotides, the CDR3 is TGTGCCAGCAGAGAGCAGGGTCATGAGCAGTTCTTC. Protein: CASREQGHEQFF.

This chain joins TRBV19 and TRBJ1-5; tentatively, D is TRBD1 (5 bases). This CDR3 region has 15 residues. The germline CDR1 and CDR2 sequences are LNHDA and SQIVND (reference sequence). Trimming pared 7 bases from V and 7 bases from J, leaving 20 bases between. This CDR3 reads CASIPGTPGTQPQHF. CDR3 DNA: TGTGCCAGTATTCCTGGGACTCCTGGAACCCAGCCCCAGCATTTT.

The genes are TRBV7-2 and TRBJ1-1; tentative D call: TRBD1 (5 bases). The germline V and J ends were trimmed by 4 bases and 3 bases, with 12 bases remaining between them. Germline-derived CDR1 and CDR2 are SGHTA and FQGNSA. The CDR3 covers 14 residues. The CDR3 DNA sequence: TGTGCCAGCAGCTATTTTCCGGGGGACACTGAAGCTTTCTTT. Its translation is CASSYFPGDTEAFF.

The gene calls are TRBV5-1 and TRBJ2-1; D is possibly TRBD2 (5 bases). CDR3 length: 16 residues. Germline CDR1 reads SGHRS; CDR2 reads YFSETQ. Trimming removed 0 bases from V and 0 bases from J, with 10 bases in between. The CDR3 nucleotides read TGCGCCAGCAGCTTGGACGTGGGGAGCTCCTACAATGAGCAGTTCTTC. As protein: CASSLDVGSSYNEQFF. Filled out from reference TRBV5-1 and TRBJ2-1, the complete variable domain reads KAGVTQTPRYLIKTRGQQVTLSCSPISGHRSVSWYQQTPGQGLQFLFEYFSETQRNKGNFPGRFSGRQFSNSRSEMNVSTLELGDSALYLCASSLDVGSSYNEQFFGPGTRLTVL.

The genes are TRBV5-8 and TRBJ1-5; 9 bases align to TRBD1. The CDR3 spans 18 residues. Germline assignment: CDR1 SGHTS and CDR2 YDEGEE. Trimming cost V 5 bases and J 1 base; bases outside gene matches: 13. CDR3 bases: TGTGCCAGCAGGGTGGACAGGGGAGGAGTGAGGAGCAATCAGCCCCAGCATTTT. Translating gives CASRVDRGGVRSNQPQHF.